Each of the 9 T cell receptor beta chains below was sequenced from the same sample in a study of STAT3 mutations in large granular lymphocyte leukemia. Whole-study findings and limits: At least one immunodominant TCR beta clonotype appeared in every T-cell large granular lymphocyte leukemia patient.

The protocol was immunoSEQ multiplex PCR, while the TCRdb copy is restricted to in-frame clones and leaves out a portion. The table lists tens of thousands of clones, over 75% of them singletons. Their recognized antigens are unknown. Material: PBMCs. These receptors originate from a human donor with T large granular lymphocyte leukemia. Some clones in this sample may be carry-over from other donors' samples.

The V call is TRBV7-9, the J call TRBJ1-6, with a weak D call TRBD1 (5 bases). This CDR3 contains 17 residues. Germline loops: CDR1 SEHNR, CDR2 FQNEAQ (reference sequence). Trimming stripped 5 bases from V and 7 bases from J, with 21 bases between. The CDR3 sequence is CASSNRGSGTGNSPLHF. For the CDR3, the DNA is TGTGCCAGCAGCAATAGGGGATCCGGGACCGGGAATTCACCCCTCCACTTT.

This clone was seen only a few times. The gene calls are TRBV10-3 and TRBJ1-6, with 10 bases that match TRBD1. The germline V gene has CDR1 ENHRY and CDR2 SYGVKD. V lost 8 bases to trimming and J lost 9 bases; unmatched junction nucleotides: 4. The CDR3 sequence is 13 residues long. The CDR3 is CAIAGTGASPLHF. The CDR3 DNA follows: TGTGCCATCGCTGGGACAGGGGCTTCACCCCTCCACTTT.

This clone was counted once. The chain recombines TRBV5-6 with TRBJ1-4, with D possibly TRBD1 on 5 matching bases. Germline CDR1 reads SGHDT; CDR2 reads YYEEEE. The CDR3 covers 15 residues. Trimming cost V 0 bases and J 4 bases, with 10 bases left between them. The CDR3 DNA is TGTGCCAGCAGCTTGGCTCCAGGGAATAATGAAAAACTGTTTTTT. This gives the protein CASSLAPGNNEKLFF.

Turning to this clone: A read error may produce the germline difference seen at one junction end. The chain has TRBV7-7 and TRBJ2-5, with 7 bases identical to TRBD2. There are 14 residues in the CDR3. Germline loops: CDR1 SSHAT, CDR2 FNYEAQ (reference sequence). CDR3 nucleotide sequence: TGTGCTAGCAGCCCCCTGACTAGCATGGAGACCCAGTACTTC. Its protein product is CASSPLTSMETQYF.

V is TRBV18 and J is TRBJ2-7; D perhaps matches TRBD2 (5 bases). The CDR3 extends over 13 amino acids. Trimming left V 4 bases short and J 4 bases short, with 11 bases between. Germline loops: CDR1 KGHSH, CDR2 LQKENI. The CDR3 here is CASSQEVRYEQYF. The CDR3 DNA is TGTGCCAGCTCACAGGAGGTTAGGTACGAGCAGTACTTC.

This CDR3 is CASSLQGQGITGELFF. CDR3 coding DNA: TGTGCCAGCAGCTTACAAGGACAGGGTATCACCGGGGAGCTGTTTTTT. This sequence joins TRBV7-6 and TRBJ2-2; the match to TRBD1 covers 8 bases. V trimming: 2 bases; J trimming: 4 bases; junction bases outside the gene matches: 6. Germline lookup yields CDR1 SGHVS and CDR2 FNYEAQ. This CDR3 region has 16 residues.

The rearrangement joins TRBV7-9 to TRBJ1-6; no definite D call. Trimming stripped 7 bases from V and 9 bases from J, with 16 bases between. Germline CDR1 is SEHNR and CDR2 is FQNEAQ (reference sequence). The CDR3 has 14 amino acids. The CDR3 is CASTITAMGSPLHF. CDR3 coding DNA: TGTGCCAGCACCATCACAGCGATGGGTTCACCCCTCCACTTT.

The chain joins TRBV5-4 to TRBJ2-5; 9 bases fit TRBD2. J was trimmed by 5 bases and V by 3 bases; bases with no gene match: 14. The CDR3 contains 17 residues. Germline-derived CDR1 and CDR2 are SGHNT and YYREEE (reference sequence). CDR3 region: CASSSRRRGGLGETQYF. The CDR3 DNA is TGTGCCAGCAGCTCCCGGCGGCGGGGGGGCCTGGGGGAGACCCAGTACTTC.

The chain couples TRBV7-9 to TRBJ2-1; 9 nucleotides line up with TRBD2. CDR3 length: 15 amino acids. V shed 3 bases and J 5 bases; nucleotides not matched to a gene: 5. CDR1 is SEHNR and CDR2 is FQNEAQ in the germline V gene (reference sequence). The CDR3 nucleotides read TGTGCCAGCAGCTTGGCGGGGGGGGCAAACAATGAGCAGTTCTTC. Its translation: CASSLAGGANNEQFF.